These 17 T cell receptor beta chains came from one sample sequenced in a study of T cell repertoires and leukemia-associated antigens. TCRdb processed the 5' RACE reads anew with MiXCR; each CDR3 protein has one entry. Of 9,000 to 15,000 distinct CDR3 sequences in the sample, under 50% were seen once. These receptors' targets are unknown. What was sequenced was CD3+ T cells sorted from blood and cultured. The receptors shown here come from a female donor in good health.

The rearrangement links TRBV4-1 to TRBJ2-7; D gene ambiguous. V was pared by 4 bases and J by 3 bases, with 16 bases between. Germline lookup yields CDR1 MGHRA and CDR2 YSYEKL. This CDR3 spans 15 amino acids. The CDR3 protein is CASSLWQNRVYEQYF. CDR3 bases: TGCGCCAGCAGCCTATGGCAAAACCGGGTCTACGAGCAGTACTTC.

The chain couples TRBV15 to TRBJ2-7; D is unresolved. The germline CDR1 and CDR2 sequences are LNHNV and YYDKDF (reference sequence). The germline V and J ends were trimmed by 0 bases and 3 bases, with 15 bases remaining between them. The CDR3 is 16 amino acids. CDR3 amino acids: CATSRDYEGVLYEQYF. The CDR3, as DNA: TGTGCCACCAGCAGAGATTATGAAGGCGTCCTCTACGAGCAGTACTTC.

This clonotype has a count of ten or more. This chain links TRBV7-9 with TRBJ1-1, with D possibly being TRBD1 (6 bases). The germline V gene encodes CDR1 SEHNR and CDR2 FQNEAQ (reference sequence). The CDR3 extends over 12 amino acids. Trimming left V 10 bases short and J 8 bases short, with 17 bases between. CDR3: CAIGQLETEAFF. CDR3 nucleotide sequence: TGTGCCATCGGACAGTTAGAAACCGAAGCTTTCTTT.

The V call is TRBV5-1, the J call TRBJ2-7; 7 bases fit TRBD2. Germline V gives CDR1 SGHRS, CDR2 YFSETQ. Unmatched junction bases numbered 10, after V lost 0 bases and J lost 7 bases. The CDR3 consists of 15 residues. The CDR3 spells CASSLEAGAAWEQYF. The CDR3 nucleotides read TGCGCCAGCAGCTTGGAGGCGGGAGCGGCGTGGGAGCAGTACTTC.

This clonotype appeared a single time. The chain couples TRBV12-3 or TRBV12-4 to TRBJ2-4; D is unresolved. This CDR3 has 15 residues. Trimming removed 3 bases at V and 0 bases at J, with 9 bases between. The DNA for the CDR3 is TGTGCCAGCAGTTTTCGAGAATTAGCCAAAAACATTCAGTACTTC. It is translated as CASSFRELAKNIQYF.

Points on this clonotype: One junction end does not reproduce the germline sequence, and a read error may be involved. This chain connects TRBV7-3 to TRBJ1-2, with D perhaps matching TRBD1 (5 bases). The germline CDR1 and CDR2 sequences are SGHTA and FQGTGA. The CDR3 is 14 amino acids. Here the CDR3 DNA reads TGTGCCGGCAGCTTGGAGGGGTGGGATCATGGCTACACCTTC. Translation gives CAGSLEGWDHGYTF. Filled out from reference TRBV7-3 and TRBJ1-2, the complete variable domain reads GAGVSQTPSNKVTEKGKYVELRCDPISGHTALYWYRQSLGQGPEFLIYFQGTGAADDSGLPNDRFFAVRPEGSVSTLKIQRTERGDSAVYLCAGSLEGWDHGYTFGSGTRLTVV.

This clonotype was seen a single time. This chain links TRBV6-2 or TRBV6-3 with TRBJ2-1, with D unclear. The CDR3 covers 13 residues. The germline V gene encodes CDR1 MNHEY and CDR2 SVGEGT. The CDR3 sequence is CVSSHDGHNEQFF. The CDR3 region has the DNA TGTGTCAGTAGTCATGACGGGCACAATGAGCAGTTCTTC.

For the CDR3, the DNA is TGTGCCAGCAGCCAGTCTTCAGAGACCCAGTACTTC. This codes for CASSQSSETQYF. The chain carries TRBV7-9 and TRBJ2-5; D gene unclear. V was clipped by 5 bases and J by 4 bases, with 8 bases between them. Germline loops: CDR1 SEHNR, CDR2 FQNEAQ (reference sequence). The length of the CDR3 is 12 residues.

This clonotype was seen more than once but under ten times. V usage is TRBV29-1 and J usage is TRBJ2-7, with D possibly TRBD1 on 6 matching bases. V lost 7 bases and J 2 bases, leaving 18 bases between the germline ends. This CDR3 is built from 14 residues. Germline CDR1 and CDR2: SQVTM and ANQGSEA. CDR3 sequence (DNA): TGCAGCGCCGCAAACAGGGCAACTCCCTACGAGCAGTACTTC. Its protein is CSAANRATPYEQYF.

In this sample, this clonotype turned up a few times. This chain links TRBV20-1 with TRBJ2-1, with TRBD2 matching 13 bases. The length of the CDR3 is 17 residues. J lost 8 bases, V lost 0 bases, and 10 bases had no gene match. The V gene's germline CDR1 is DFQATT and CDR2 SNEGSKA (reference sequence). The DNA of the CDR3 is TGCAGTGCTAGAGACGGACTAGCGGGAGATCGTGGGTATGAGCAGTTCTTC. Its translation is CSARDGLAGDRGYEQFF.

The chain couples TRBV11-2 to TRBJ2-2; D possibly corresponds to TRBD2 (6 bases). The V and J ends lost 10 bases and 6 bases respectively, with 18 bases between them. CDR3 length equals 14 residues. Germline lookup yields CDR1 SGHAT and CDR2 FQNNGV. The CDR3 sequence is CATQPGRIPGELFF. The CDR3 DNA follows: TGTGCCACCCAGCCGGGGAGGATCCCCGGGGAGCTGTTTTTT.

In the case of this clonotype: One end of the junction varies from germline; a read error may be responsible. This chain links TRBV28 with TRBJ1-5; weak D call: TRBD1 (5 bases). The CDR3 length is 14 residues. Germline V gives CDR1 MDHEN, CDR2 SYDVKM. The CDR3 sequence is CANNQGLSNQPLHF. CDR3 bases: TGTGCCAACAATCAGGGTTTGAGCAATCAGCCCCTGCATTTT.

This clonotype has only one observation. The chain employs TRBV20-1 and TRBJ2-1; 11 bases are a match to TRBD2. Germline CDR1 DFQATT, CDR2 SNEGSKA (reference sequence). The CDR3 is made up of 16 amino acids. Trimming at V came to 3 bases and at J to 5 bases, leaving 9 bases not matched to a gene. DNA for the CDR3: TGCAGTGCTAGGTCGCTAGCGGGAGGATTCCACAATGAGCAGTTCTTC. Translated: CSARSLAGGFHNEQFF.

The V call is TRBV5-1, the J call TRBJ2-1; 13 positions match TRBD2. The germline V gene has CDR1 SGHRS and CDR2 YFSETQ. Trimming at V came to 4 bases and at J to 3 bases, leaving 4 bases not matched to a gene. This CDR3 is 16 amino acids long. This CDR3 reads CASSRGLAGIYNEQFF. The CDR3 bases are TGCGCCAGCAGCCGGGGACTAGCGGGGATCTACAATGAGCAGTTCTTC.

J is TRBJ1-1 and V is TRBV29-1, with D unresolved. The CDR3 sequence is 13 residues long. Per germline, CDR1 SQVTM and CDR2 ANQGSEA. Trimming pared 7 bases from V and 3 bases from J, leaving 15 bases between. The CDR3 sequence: CSASALEYTEAFF. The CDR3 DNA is TGCAGCGCTTCGGCACTCGAATACACTGAAGCTTTCTTT.

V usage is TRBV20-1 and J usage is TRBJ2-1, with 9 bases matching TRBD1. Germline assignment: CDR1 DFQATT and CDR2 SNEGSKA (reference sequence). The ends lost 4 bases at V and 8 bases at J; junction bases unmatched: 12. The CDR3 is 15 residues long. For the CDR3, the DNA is TGCAGTGCTAAACCGACAGGGGGATTCCGCGATGAGCAGTTCTTC. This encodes CSAKPTGGFRDEQFF.

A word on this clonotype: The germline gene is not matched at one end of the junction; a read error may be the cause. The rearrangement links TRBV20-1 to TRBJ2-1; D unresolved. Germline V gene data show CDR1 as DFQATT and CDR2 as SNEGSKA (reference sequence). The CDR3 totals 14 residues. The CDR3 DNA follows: TGCAGCGCTAGAGATCGAGGTTTCGCTAATGAGCAGTTCTTC. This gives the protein CSARDRGFANEQFF.